This T cell receptor beta chain originates from a study of sequential checkpoint blockade in melanoma (dated by TCRdb to the late 2010s). As for the study more broadly: Patients were assigned by 1:1 randomization to either first-line nivolumab followed by ipilimumab (arm A) or ipilimumab followed by nivolumab (arm B). DNA from around 96 pretreatment melanoma tumor samples was subjected to TCRbeta immunosequencing. Both trial sequences were followed by maintenance nivolumab. For 20 to 25 patients, matched tumor biopsies were taken both before treatment and at week 13, after single-agent nivolumab (arm A) or ipilimumab (arm B). The same lesion was the source of about 86% of the matched pre- and post-treatment tumor biopsy pairs.

This clone turned up a few times. Its antigen remains undetermined. Per-base quality was not reported, and no clone a single base away is much larger than it. Sample treatment or condition, as interpreted from the label and publication: randomized to nivolumab then ipilimumab (arm A) or the reverse (arm B). None of the trial patients had been given prior DNA-damaging chemotherapy. The samples were obtained from melanoma patients enrolled in CheckMate 064, an open-label, randomized phase II trial testing sequential checkpoint blockade. Genomic DNA from formalin-fixed paraffin-embedded (FFPE) tissue samples was used for tumor TCR sequencing. The immunoSEQ Assay was used to immunosequence TCRbeta CDR3 regions from genomic DNA. Genomic DNA was amplified by bias-controlled multiplex PCR before high-throughput sequencing. On the study's bioinformatics: To quantify the absolute abundance of each unique TCRbeta CDR3 region, the sequences were collapsed and filtered. Clonality, defined as 1 minus Pielou's evenness, was calculated using productive rearrangements only. Tumor T-cell fraction was calculated by normalizing TCRbeta template counts to the amount of usable DNA, which was estimated from several housekeeping genes. Clones with significantly greater frequencies in on-treatment versus baseline samples were identified using a previously published method. Here the immuneACCESS table is served through TCRdb, limited to in-frame sequences with V and J called. Missing clones are a known gap in these copies; in checked studies unresolved V genes cover under half, and the rest lacks a known reason. V, J and clone size are taken as reported in that table, and D and trimming were inferred from the DNA itself. Recorded for this sample are thousands of clones; nearly 25% of them occurred a single time. The ten largest account for more than 25% of the sample.

The paper's findings and limits, for the study overall: Within-arm analyses of tumor T-cell fraction were limited by small sample sizes and reduced statistical power. Clinical benefit was about 30 times more likely to be achieved by patients whose tumor T-cell fraction and clonality increased by week 13. The response-prediction model combining TCR metrics and mutation burden needs validation in larger, independent patient cohorts. In the nivolumab-first arm (arm A), pretreatment tumor TIL clonality was associated with response (P = .04). Tumor T-cell fraction and clonality were found to correlate with PD-L1 staining and CD8+ T-cell counts but not with mutational load.

CDR1 is given as SGHNT and CDR2 as YENEEA, both from the germline V gene. Spanning cysteine to phenylalanine, the CDR3 consists of 15 amino acids. Just the 45-base CDR3 DNA is kept, in frame starting at base 1. Between the V and J ends, shortened by 1 base and 3 bases respectively, the junction contains 12 bases. This chain is built from TRBV11-3 and TRBJ2-5; the D gene is perhaps TRBD1 or TRBD2, each of them matching over 6 bases. The material sequenced was tumor tissue (inferred from file names), taken from a patient given nivolumab and ipilimumab in sequence. The source is a human donor with melanoma. The CDR3 region reads CASSLGTGAEETQYF. Here is the DNA: TGTGCCAGCAGCTTAGGGACGGGGGCCGAAGAGACCCAGTACTTC.